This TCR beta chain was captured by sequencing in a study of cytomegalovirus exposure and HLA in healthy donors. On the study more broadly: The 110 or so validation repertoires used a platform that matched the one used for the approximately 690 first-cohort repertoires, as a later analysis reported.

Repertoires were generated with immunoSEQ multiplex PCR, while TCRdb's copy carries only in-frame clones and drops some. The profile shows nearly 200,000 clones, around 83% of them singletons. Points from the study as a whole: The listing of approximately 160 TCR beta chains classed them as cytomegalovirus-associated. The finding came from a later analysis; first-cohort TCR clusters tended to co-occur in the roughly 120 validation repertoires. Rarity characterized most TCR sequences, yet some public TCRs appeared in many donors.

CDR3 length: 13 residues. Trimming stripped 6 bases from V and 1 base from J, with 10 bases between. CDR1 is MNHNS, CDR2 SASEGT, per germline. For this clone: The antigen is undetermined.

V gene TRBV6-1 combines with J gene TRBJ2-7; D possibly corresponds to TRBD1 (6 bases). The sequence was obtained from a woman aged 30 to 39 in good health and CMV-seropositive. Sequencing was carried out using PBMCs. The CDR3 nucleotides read TGTGCCAGCAGGCCGGGACAATCCTACGAGCAGTACTTC. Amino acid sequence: CASRPGQSYEQYF.